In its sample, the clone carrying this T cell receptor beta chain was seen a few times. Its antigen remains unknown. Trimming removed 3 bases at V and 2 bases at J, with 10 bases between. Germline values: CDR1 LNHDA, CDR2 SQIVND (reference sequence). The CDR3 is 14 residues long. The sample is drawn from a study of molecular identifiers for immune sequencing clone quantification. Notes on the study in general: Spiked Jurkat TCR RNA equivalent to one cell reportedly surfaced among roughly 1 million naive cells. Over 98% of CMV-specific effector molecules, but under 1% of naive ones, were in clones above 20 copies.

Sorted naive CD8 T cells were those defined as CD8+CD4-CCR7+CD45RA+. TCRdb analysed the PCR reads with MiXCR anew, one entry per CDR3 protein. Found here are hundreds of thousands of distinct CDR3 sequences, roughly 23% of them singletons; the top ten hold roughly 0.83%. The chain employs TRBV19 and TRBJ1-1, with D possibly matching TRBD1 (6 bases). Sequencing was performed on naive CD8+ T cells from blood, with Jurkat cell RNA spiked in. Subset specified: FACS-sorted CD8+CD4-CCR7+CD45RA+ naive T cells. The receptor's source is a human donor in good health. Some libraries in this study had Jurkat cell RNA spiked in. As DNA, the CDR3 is TGTGCCAGTAGTATTGCGGACAGCAACACTGAAGCTTTCTTT. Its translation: CASSIADSNTEAFF.